This is a list of T cell receptor beta chains from one sample in a study of T-cell reconstitution after alpha-beta-depleted transplantation in children. TCRdb reanalysed the PCR reads using MiXCR and keeps one entry per CDR3 protein. The sample holds some 440,000 distinct CDR3 sequences; roughly 15% are singletons and the top ten take around 28%. This specimen consisted of PBMCs, mostly from graft donor cells, obtained 360 days after TCRalphabeta/CD19-depleted stem cell transplant. The receptors here all came from a boy in the first two years of life who had a stem cell transplant for Wiskott-Aldrich syndrome, so the T cells may come from the graft donor. Both conserved end residues are part of each CDR3. The D gene is left open where the match is weak. Size is omitted from some rows. Given values are once, few, many or a class for expanded clones.

abundance	v_gene	j_gene	d_gene	CDR3nt	CDR3aa
few	TRBV5-4	TRBJ2-7	TRBD2	TGTGCCAGCAGCTTGGCCGGGGGGAATGAGCAGTACTTC	CASSLAGGNEQYF
-	TRBV20-1	TRBJ1-3	-	TGCAGTGCTAGAGTGGTCTCTGGAAACACCATATATTTT	CSARVVSGNTIYF
-	TRBV5-1	TRBJ1-6	TRBD1	TGCGCCAGCAGCCTTTCCAGACAGGGCTCACCCCTCCACTTT	CASSLSRQGSPLHF
few	TRBV7-8	TRBJ1-1	-	TGTGCCAGCAGCTTAGCCTCCGGGGCACTAGCAGGTACTGAAGCTTTCTTT	CASSLASGALAGTEAFF
few	TRBV18	TRBJ2-7	-	TGTGCCAGCTCACCACCGCGGCTAGGCAACCGAGCCTACGAGCAGTACTTC	CASSPPRLGNRAYEQYF
many	TRBV6-4	TRBJ2-1	TRBD2	TGTGCCAGCAGTGACTCGATGCGGGGGGGCCCCGATGAGCAGTTCTTC	CASSDSMRGGPDEQFF
few	TRBV6-5	TRBJ1-6	-	TGTGCCAGCAGAGATTTAGATTCACCCCTCCACTTT	CASRDLDSPLHF
-	TRBV10-3	TRBJ2-5	TRBD2	TGTGCCATCAGCCCCCCGGGACTAGCGGGAGGAGAGATGGAGACCCAGTACTTC	CAISPPGLAGGEMETQYF
-	TRBV27	TRBJ2-1	TRBD2	TGTGCCAGCAGTCCGGGGACTAGCGGGAGGGCCAGAAATGAGCAGTTCTTC	CASSPGTSGRARNEQFF
-	TRBV7-9	TRBJ2-2	-	TGTGCCAGCAGCCGTACTAGGTCCACCGGGGAGCTGTTTTTT	CASSRTRSTGELFF
few	TRBV20-1	TRBJ2-1	TRBD2	TGCAGTGGGCTAGCGGGAGGCAGTGAGCAGTTCTTC	CSGLAGGSEQFF
-	TRBV6-5	TRBJ2-2	TRBD1	TGTGCCAGCAGTTACTACAGGGGGTCCGGGGAGCTGTTTTTT	CASSYYRGSGELFF
-	TRBV5-5	TRBJ2-7	-	TGTGCCAGCAGCTTGAGGCAGGGCCACCCGGGACAACACTACGAGCAGTACTTC	CASSLRQGHPGQHYEQYF
-	TRBV6-5	TRBJ1-1	-	TGTGCCAGCAGTTATCTGGGGACGCGTTACACTGAAGCTTTCTTT	CASSYLGTRYTEAFF
-	TRBV9	TRBJ2-1	-	TGTGCCAGCAGCGTAGGAGCCGACTCCTATGAGCAGTTCTTC	CASSVGADSYEQFF
few	TRBV6-5	TRBJ2-3	-	TGTGCCAGCAGTTACTCGACTCCATTGGCCACAGATACGCAGTATTTT	CASSYSTPLATDTQYF
few	TRBV10-1	TRBJ2-7	-	TGCGCCAATCTTGACAGCATGATCTACGAGCAGTACTTC	CANLDSMIYEQYF
many	TRBV10-3	TRBJ2-7	TRBD1	TGTGCGATAATGAGGACAGGTGGCGAGCAGTACTTC	CAIMRTGGEQYF
many	TRBV10-2	TRBJ2-3	TRBD2	TGCGCCAGCGTACCGGGACTAGCGACAGATACGCAGTATTTT	CASVPGLATDTQYF
-	TRBV5-5	TRBJ1-5	-	TGTGCCAGCAACCCAGGGTGGGGCAATCAGCCCCAGCATTTT	CASNPGWGNQPQHF
few	TRBV20-1	TRBJ2-7	TRBD1	TGCAGTGCTAGAGACCGGGACAGGGTTTCCTACGAGCAGTACTTC	CSARDRDRVSYEQYF
once	TRBV7-2	TRBJ2-1	-	TGTGCCAGCGTCGTGGAGCGGATCTACAATGAGCAGTTCTTC	CASVVERIYNEQFF
few	TRBV25-1	TRBJ2-5	TRBD1	TGTGCCAGCAGTGAATGGGGGACAGGACAAGAGACCCAGTACTTC	CASSEWGTGQETQYF
few	TRBV4-3	TRBJ2-7	TRBD2	TGCGCCAGCAGCCACCTAGCGGGAGCAGGGTACGAGCAGTACTTC	CASSHLAGAGYEQYF
-	TRBV12-3/TRBV12-4	TRBJ1-5	-	TGTGCCAGCAGTTCCTCGACAGAGACGGCCCAGCATTTT	CASSSSTETAQHF
many	TRBV29-1	TRBJ2-7	TRBD1	TGCAGCGTTGAAGATCTCGAGGGGGCGTCCTACGAGCAGTACTTC	CSVEDLEGASYEQYF
many	TRBV4-1	TRBJ2-3	-	TGCGCCAGCAGCCTCCGGACCTACACAGATACGCAGTATTTT	CASSLRTYTDTQYF
few	TRBV6-5	TRBJ1-6	-	TGTGCCAGCAGCTTTCTCGGCCCGGAGGATTCACCCCTCCACTTT	CASSFLGPEDSPLHF
few	TRBV20-1	TRBJ2-1	-	TGCAGTGCTAGCGAGGGTCCCTACAATGAGCAGTTCTTC	CSASEGPYNEQFF
-	TRBV28	TRBJ2-4	TRBD1	TGTGCCAGCAGGCGACAGGGATCAGCCAAAAACATTCAGTACTTC	CASRRQGSAKNIQYF
-	TRBV7-9	TRBJ2-7	-	TGTGCCAGCAGCTTAGATCAGGTTTCCTACGAGCAGTACTTC	CASSLDQVSYEQYF
-	TRBV20-1	TRBJ2-5	-	TGCAGTGCTGACGACCGAGCCCAAGAGACCCAGTACTTC	CSADDRAQETQYF
many	TRBV6-2/TRBV6-3	TRBJ2-3	-	TGTGCCAGCAGTTACAGCTGGCTGTCAAACACAGATACGCAGTATTTT	CASSYSWLSNTDTQYF
-	TRBV5-1	TRBJ2-7	TRBD2	TGCGCCAGCAGCTTGGCTAGCGGGAGATCCTACGAGCAGTACTTC	CASSLASGRSYEQYF
few	TRBV5-1	TRBJ2-3	TRBD1	TGCGCCAGCAGCTACAGGGACAGGAGAGATACGCAGTATTTT	CASSYRDRRDTQYF